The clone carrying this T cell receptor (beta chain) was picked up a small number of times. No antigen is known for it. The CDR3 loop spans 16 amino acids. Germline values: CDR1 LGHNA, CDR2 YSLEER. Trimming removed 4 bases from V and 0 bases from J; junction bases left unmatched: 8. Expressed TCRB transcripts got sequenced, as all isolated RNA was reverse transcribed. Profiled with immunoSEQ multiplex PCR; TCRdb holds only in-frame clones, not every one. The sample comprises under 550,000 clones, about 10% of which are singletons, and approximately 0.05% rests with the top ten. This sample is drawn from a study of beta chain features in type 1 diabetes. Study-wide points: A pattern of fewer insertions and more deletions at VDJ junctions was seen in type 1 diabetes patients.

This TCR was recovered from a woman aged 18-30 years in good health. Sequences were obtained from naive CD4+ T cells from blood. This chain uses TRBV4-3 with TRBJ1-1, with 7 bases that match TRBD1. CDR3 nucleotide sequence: TGCGCCAGCAGCCGCGGGACAGTGACCATGAACACTGAAGCTTTCTTT. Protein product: CASSRGTVTMNTEAFF.